This T cell receptor beta chain is from a study of cytomegalovirus exposure and HLA in healthy donors. Whole-study results and caveats: In vitro experiments confirmed that three CMV-associated chains were specific for CMV antigens.

Researchers ran the PCR with 60 Vbeta and 13 Jbeta primers. Sequencing used immunoSEQ multiplex PCR; TCRdb keeps in-frame clones, though not all of them. The sample consists of 150,000 to 200,000 clones, around 77% of them appearing once. To note about this clone: The antigen remains unidentified.

The TCR sequence derives from a young woman in good health and CMV-seronegative. The sample taken for sequencing was PBMCs.

The CDR3 loop reads CASSPRGLAGGYNEQFF. In DNA form, the CDR3 reads TGTGCCAGCTCACCCAGGGGACTAGCGGGGGGTTACAATGAGCAGTTCTTC. The chain recombines TRBV18 with TRBJ2-1; 15 nucleotides match TRBD2. This CDR3 spans 17 amino acids. With V trimmed by 3 bases and J by 4 bases, 4 bases remained unmatched. In germline, CDR1 is KGHSH, CDR2 LQKENI.